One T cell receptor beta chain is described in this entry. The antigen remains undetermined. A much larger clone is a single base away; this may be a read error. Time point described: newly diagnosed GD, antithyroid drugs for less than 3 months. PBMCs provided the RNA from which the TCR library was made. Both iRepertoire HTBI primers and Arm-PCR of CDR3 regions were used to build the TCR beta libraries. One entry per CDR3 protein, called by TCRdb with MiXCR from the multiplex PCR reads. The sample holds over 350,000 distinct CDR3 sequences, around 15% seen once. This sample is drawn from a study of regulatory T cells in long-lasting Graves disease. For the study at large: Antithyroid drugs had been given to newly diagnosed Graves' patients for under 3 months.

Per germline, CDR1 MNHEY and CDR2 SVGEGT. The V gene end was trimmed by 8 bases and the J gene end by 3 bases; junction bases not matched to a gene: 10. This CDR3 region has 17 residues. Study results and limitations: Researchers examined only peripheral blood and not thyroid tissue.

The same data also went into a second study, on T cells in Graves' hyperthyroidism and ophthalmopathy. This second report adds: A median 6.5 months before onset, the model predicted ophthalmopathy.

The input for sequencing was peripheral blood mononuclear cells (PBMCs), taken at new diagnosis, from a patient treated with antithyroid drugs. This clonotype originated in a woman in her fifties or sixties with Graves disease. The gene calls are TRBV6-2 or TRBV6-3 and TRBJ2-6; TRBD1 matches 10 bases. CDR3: CASGRGQGLSGANVLTF. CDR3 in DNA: TGTGCCAGCGGGAGGGGACAGGGGCTTAGTGGGGCCAACGTCCTGACTTTC.